This TCR beta chain was recorded in a study of blood T cells in healthy people across ages. It was with a sample-barcoded 5' primer and a J-beta primer mix that a second PCR of roughly 7 to 12 cycles was run. Researchers report that a template-switch adaptor with 12 random nucleotides tagged each cDNA molecule. MiXCR, run by TCRdb on the 5' RACE reads, gives a single entry per CDR3 protein. The sample contains around 800,000 distinct CDR3 sequences, around 24% of which appear only once. With 0 bases clipped from V and 6 bases from J, the junction kept 11 bases outside the gene matches. The CDR3 spans 17 residues. The V gene's germline CDR1 is MNHEY and CDR2 SMNVEV (reference sequence). This clonotype was counted a few times. Its target is unknown. Notes on the study in general: A strong correlation between TCR beta diversity and naive T cell percentage was seen.

This same sample was also part of a study on T cells of mothers and their children. That study adds: Healthy Caucasian mothers, a few in number, and their six children were the donors. Related and unrelated pairs show similar shaping of TCR recombination output by thymic selection.

V gene TRBV27 combines with J gene TRBJ2-5; TRBD2 matches at 9 bases. This sequence was found in a boy between 10 and 17 years old in good health. Input material: blood. CDR3 sequence: CASSLSASGALVKTQYF. In DNA form, the CDR3 reads TGTGCCAGCAGTTTATCGGCTAGCGGGGCCCTGGTAAAGACCCAGTACTTC.